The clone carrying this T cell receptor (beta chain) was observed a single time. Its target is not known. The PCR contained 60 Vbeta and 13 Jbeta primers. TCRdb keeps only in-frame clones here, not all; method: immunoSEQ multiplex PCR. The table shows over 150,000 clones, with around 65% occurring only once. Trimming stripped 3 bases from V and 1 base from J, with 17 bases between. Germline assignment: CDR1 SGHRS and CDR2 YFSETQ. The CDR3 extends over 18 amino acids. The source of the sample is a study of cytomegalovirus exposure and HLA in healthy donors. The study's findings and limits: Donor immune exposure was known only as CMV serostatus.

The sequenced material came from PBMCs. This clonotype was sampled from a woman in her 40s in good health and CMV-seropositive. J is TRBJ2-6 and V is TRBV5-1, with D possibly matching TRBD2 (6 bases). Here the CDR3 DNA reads TGCGCCAGCAGCTATTCCGGGACTCAATCTTCTGGGGCCAACGTCCTGACTTTC. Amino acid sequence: CASSYSGTQSSGANVLTF.